The rows below give T cell receptor beta chains drawn from one sample of a study of T cell responses to AZD1222 COVID-19 vaccine. The repertoire was sequenced with immunoSEQ multiplex PCR; TCRdb's copy has only in-frame clones and lacks some. This table holds 110,000 to 150,000 clones, around nine tenths found once. The sequencing used peripheral blood, collected on day 0 of AZD1222 vaccination. The receptors were sampled from an adult in good health. Each CDR3 is given with its conserved first and last residue. D genes are given only for firm matches. Clone size is not always given. Where it is, it says once, few, many or a class for expanded clones.

TRBJ1-3 | . | TRBV18 | once | CASSPFEGKTGNTIYF | TGTGCCAGCTCACCGTTTGAGGGAAAAACTGGAAACACCATATATTTT
TRBJ2-3 | TRBD2 | TRBV10-1 | . | CASSWPHPTTWDYCPTDTQYF | TGCGCCAGCAGCTGGCCCCACCCAACGACCTGGGACTACTGTCCTACAGATACGCAGTATTTT
TRBJ1-1 | . | TRBV29-1 | . | CSVELQPNTEAFF | TGCAGCGTTGAATTGCAGCCGAACACTGAAGCTTTCTTT
TRBJ2-2 | TRBD2 | TRBV7-7 | . | CASSSTGGASPTGELFF | TGTGCTAGCAGCTCCACCGGGGGGGCTAGCCCAACCGGGGAGCTGTTTTTT
TRBJ2-3 | . | TRBV15 | . | CATSRRGRGGSDTQYF | TGTGCCACCAGCAGGCGGGGCAGGGGGGGGTCAGATACGCAGTATTTT
TRBJ1-4 | TRBD1 | TRBV29-1 | . | CSAYLRAGTGWINEKLFF | TGCAGCGCCTACCTGCGGGCCGGGACAGGGTGGATTAATGAAAAACTGTTTTTT
TRBJ1-1 | . | TRBV5-4 | . | CASSLSVNTEAFF | TGTGCCAGCAGCTTGTCTGTGAACACTGAAGCTTTCTTT
TRBJ1-2 | TRBD1 | TRBV15 | . | CATSRERTGLVGGYTF | TGTGCCACCAGCAGAGAACGGACAGGGTTAGTAGGTGGCTACACCTTC
TRBJ2-4 | . | TRBV5-8 | once | CASSLARLGFGKNIQYF | TGTGCCAGCAGCTTGGCCCGGCTAGGGTTCGGCAAAAACATTCAGTACTTC
TRBJ2-1 | . | TRBV5-1 | . | CASSSRLSSNEQFF | TGCGCCAGCAGCTCCCGGCTATCATCCAATGAGCAGTTCTTC
TRBJ2-3 | TRBD2 | TRBV19 | . | CASSAQRGAPDTQYF | TGTGCCAGTAGTGCTCAGCGGGGGGCCCCAGATACGCAGTATTTT
TRBJ1-1 | . | TRBV27 | . | CASSLGGGTEAFF | TGTGCCAGCAGTTTAGGGGGGGGCACTGAAGCTTTCTTT
TRBJ2-5 | TRBD1 | TRBV25-1 | . | CASSESTGDPHQETQYF | TGTGCCAGCAGTGAATCGACAGGGGATCCCCACCAAGAGACCCAGTACTTC
TRBJ1-1 | . | TRBV12-3/TRBV12-4 | . | CASSLKAVTEAFF | TGTGCCAGCAGTTTAAAGGCAGTCACTGAAGCTTTCTTT
TRBJ2-5 | TRBD1 | TRBV15 | . | CATSRGTGDQETQYF | TGTGCCACCAGCAGAGGGACAGGGGACCAAGAGACCCAGTACTTC
TRBJ1-1 | . | TRBV27 | . | CASSLSNGNTEAFF | TGTGCCAGCAGTTTATCCAACGGGAACACTGAAGCTTTCTTT